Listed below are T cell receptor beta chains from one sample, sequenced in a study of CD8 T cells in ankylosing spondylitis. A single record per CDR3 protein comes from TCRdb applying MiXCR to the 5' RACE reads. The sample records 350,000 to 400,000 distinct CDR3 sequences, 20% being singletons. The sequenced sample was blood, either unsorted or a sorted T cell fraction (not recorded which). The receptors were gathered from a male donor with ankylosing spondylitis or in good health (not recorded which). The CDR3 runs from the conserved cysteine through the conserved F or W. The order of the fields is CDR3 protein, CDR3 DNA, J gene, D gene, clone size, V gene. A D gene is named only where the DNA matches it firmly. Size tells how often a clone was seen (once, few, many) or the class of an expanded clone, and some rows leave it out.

CDR3aa: CSARDWATEVSYNEQFF
CDR3nt: TGCAGTGCTAGAGATTGGGCGACAGAAGTCTCCTACAATGAGCAGTTCTTC
j_gene: TRBJ2-1
d_gene: -
abundance: few
v_gene: TRBV20-1

CDR3aa: CSVTGNTEAFF
CDR3nt: TGCAGCGTCACGGGGAACACTGAAGCTTTCTTT
j_gene: TRBJ1-1
d_gene: -
abundance: -
v_gene: TRBV29-1

CDR3aa: CASNYRGDREQYF
CDR3nt: TGTGCCAGCAACTACAGAGGAGACCGCGAGCAGTACTTC
j_gene: TRBJ2-7
d_gene: -
abundance: few
v_gene: TRBV12-3/TRBV12-4

CDR3aa: CASRALAGVYNEQFF
CDR3nt: TGTGCCAGCAGGGCCCTAGCGGGTGTCTACAATGAGCAGTTCTTC
j_gene: TRBJ2-1
d_gene: TRBD2
abundance: -
v_gene: TRBV11-2

CDR3aa: CASSQAWDRGAASYNEQFF
CDR3nt: TGTGCCAGCAGCCAAGCGTGGGACAGGGGCGCCGCTTCCTACAATGAGCAGTTCTTC
j_gene: TRBJ2-1
d_gene: TRBD1
abundance: few
v_gene: TRBV3-1

CDR3aa: CSARALARTNTGELFF
CDR3nt: TGCAGTGCTAGAGCCCTGGCCAGAACCAACACCGGGGAGCTGTTTTTT
j_gene: TRBJ2-2
d_gene: -
abundance: -
v_gene: TRBV20-1

CDR3aa: CATSDPKGFYSYEQYF
CDR3nt: TGTGCCACCAGTGACCCCAAGGGGTTTTACTCCTACGAGCAGTACTTC
j_gene: TRBJ2-7
d_gene: -
abundance: -
v_gene: TRBV24-1

CDR3aa: CASSVGGGDHEQYF
CDR3nt: TGTGCCAGCAGCGTAGGAGGGGGAGACCACGAGCAGTACTTC
j_gene: TRBJ2-7
d_gene: -
abundance: -
v_gene: TRBV9

CDR3aa: CASSLELAGASETQYF
CDR3nt: TGTGCCAGCAGTCTCGAACTAGCGGGGGCTTCCGAGACCCAGTACTTC
j_gene: TRBJ2-5
d_gene: TRBD2
abundance: few
v_gene: TRBV12-3/TRBV12-4

CDR3aa: CAIETGQGMAEGYTF
CDR3nt: TGTGCCATCGAGACCGGACAGGGTATGGCTGAAGGCTACACCTTC
j_gene: TRBJ1-2
d_gene: TRBD1
abundance: few
v_gene: TRBV10-3

CDR3aa: CASSGGRLSGANVLTF
CDR3nt: TGTGCCAGCAGTGGGGGACGGCTCTCTGGGGCCAACGTCCTGACTTTC
j_gene: TRBJ2-6
d_gene: -
abundance: few
v_gene: TRBV12-3/TRBV12-4

CDR3aa: CATSGNWTGTRNEQFF
CDR3nt: TGTGCCACCAGTGGCAATTGGACCGGGACAAGGAATGAGCAGTTCTTC
j_gene: TRBJ2-1
d_gene: -
abundance: many
v_gene: TRBV24-1

CDR3aa: CASSLDRTGGPDGELFF
CDR3nt: TGTGCCAGCAGCTTAGATCGAACGGGGGGGCCGGACGGGGAGCTGTTTTTT
j_gene: TRBJ2-2
d_gene: TRBD2
abundance: -
v_gene: TRBV7-9

CDR3aa: CSARDRASGGYNEQFF
CDR3nt: TGCAGTGCTAGAGATAGGGCTAGCGGGGGGTACAATGAGCAGTTCTTC
j_gene: TRBJ2-1
d_gene: TRBD2
abundance: -
v_gene: TRBV20-1

CDR3aa: CATSDLPLAGGPYNEQFF
CDR3nt: TGTGCCACCAGTGATTTGCCCCTAGCGGGGGGCCCCTACAATGAGCAGTTCTTC
j_gene: TRBJ2-1
d_gene: TRBD2
abundance: -
v_gene: TRBV24-1

CDR3aa: CASSSWTGAKNIQYF
CDR3nt: TGTGCCAGCAGCTCGTGGACAGGAGCCAAAAACATTCAGTACTTC
j_gene: TRBJ2-4
d_gene: TRBD1
abundance: -
v_gene: TRBV7-9

CDR3aa: CATSDRGSNQPQHF
CDR3nt: TGTGCCACCAGTGACAGGGGTAGCAATCAGCCCCAGCATTTT
j_gene: TRBJ1-5
d_gene: -
abundance: -
v_gene: TRBV24-1

CDR3aa: CASTDAYEQFF
CDR3nt: TGCGCCAGCACTGACGCGTATGAGCAGTTCTTC
j_gene: TRBJ2-1
d_gene: -
abundance: -
v_gene: TRBV4-1

CDR3aa: CASSIGPAVLEAFF
CDR3nt: TGTGCCAGTAGTATAGGGCCGGCAGTCCTTGAAGCTTTCTTT
j_gene: TRBJ1-1
d_gene: -
abundance: -
v_gene: TRBV19

CDR3aa: CASSFWGEDTEAFF
CDR3nt: TGCGCCAGCAGCTTTTGGGGGGAAGACACTGAAGCTTTCTTT
j_gene: TRBJ1-1
d_gene: -
abundance: -
v_gene: TRBV5-1

CDR3aa: CASSWTRVYEQYF
CDR3nt: TGTGCCAGCAGTTGGACTAGGGTCTACGAGCAGTACTTC
j_gene: TRBJ2-7
d_gene: TRBD2
abundance: -
v_gene: TRBV2

CDR3aa: CASSLSSPETQYF
CDR3nt: TGTGCCAGCAGTTTAAGTAGCCCAGAGACCCAGTACTTC
j_gene: TRBJ2-5
d_gene: -
abundance: few
v_gene: TRBV12-3/TRBV12-4

CDR3aa: CASRRGYEQYF
CDR3nt: TGTGCCAGCAGGAGGGGCTACGAGCAGTACTTC
j_gene: TRBJ2-7
d_gene: -
abundance: many
v_gene: TRBV27

CDR3aa: CASSLESRGNEQFF
CDR3nt: TGTGCCAGCAGCTTAGAATCACGCGGCAATGAGCAGTTCTTC
j_gene: TRBJ2-1
d_gene: -
abundance: -
v_gene: TRBV11-1

CDR3aa: CASSSSGIYEQYF
CDR3nt: TGTGCCAGCAGTTCCTCAGGGATCTACGAGCAGTACTTC
j_gene: TRBJ2-7
d_gene: -
abundance: -
v_gene: TRBV12-3/TRBV12-4

CDR3aa: CASSSGWENQPQHF
CDR3nt: TGTGCCAGCAGTTCCGGATGGGAGAATCAGCCCCAGCATTTT
j_gene: TRBJ1-5
d_gene: -
abundance: few
v_gene: TRBV27

CDR3aa: CAISPGLAGSYEQYF
CDR3nt: TGTGCCATCAGTCCCGGACTAGCGGGATCCTACGAGCAGTACTTC
j_gene: TRBJ2-7
d_gene: TRBD2
abundance: many
v_gene: TRBV10-3

CDR3aa: CSVRTSVEETQYF
CDR3nt: TGCAGCGTCAGGACGAGTGTGGAGGAGACCCAGTACTTC
j_gene: TRBJ2-5
d_gene: -
abundance: -
v_gene: TRBV29-1

CDR3aa: CASSSDGSSYEQYF
CDR3nt: TGTGCCAGCAGCTCAGACGGGAGCTCCTACGAGCAGTACTTC
j_gene: TRBJ2-7
d_gene: -
abundance: few
v_gene: TRBV27

CDR3aa: CSVEDSPTGELFF
CDR3nt: TGCAGCGTTGAAGATAGCCCCACCGGGGAGCTGTTTTTT
j_gene: TRBJ2-2
d_gene: -
abundance: -
v_gene: TRBV29-1

CDR3aa: CASSSMTEAFF
CDR3nt: TGTGCCAGCAGTTCCATGACTGAAGCTTTCTTT
j_gene: TRBJ1-1
d_gene: -
abundance: -
v_gene: TRBV12-3/TRBV12-4

CDR3aa: CASTGGVAETYYGYTF
CDR3nt: TGTGCCAGCACTGGCGGGGTCGCCGAAACCTACTATGGCTACACCTTC
j_gene: TRBJ1-2
d_gene: -
abundance: few
v_gene: TRBV2

CDR3aa: CASSTGQLENNEQFF
CDR3nt: TGTGCCAGTAGTACCGGACAGTTGGAGAACAATGAGCAGTTCTTC
j_gene: TRBJ2-1
d_gene: -
abundance: -
v_gene: TRBV19

CDR3aa: CASTWQGGNTEAFF
CDR3nt: TGTGCCAGCACGTGGCAGGGGGGGAACACTGAAGCTTTCTTT
j_gene: TRBJ1-1
d_gene: TRBD1
abundance: -
v_gene: TRBV12-3/TRBV12-4

CDR3aa: CSARSTISNTGELFF
CDR3nt: TGCAGTGCTAGGAGTACGATTAGCAACACCGGGGAGCTGTTTTTT
j_gene: TRBJ2-2
d_gene: -
abundance: -
v_gene: TRBV20-1

CDR3aa: CSAPEGWNYEQYF
CDR3nt: TGCAGTGCTCCCGAAGGGTGGAACTACGAGCAGTACTTC
j_gene: TRBJ2-7
d_gene: -
abundance: many
v_gene: TRBV20-1

CDR3aa: CASSLRQGGQPQHF
CDR3nt: TGTGCCAGCAGTTTGAGGCAGGGTGGACAGCCCCAGCATTTT
j_gene: TRBJ1-5
d_gene: -
abundance: -
v_gene: TRBV28

CDR3aa: CASSLMYVNEQFF
CDR3nt: TGTGCCAGCAGTTTAATGTATGTCAATGAGCAGTTCTTC
j_gene: TRBJ2-1
d_gene: -
abundance: -
v_gene: TRBV12-3/TRBV12-4

CDR3aa: CATSDRGLYEQYF
CDR3nt: TGTGCCACCTCGGACAGGGGTTTGTACGAGCAGTACTTC
j_gene: TRBJ2-7
d_gene: TRBD1
abundance: many
v_gene: TRBV6-1

CDR3aa: CASGLSIEETQYF
CDR3nt: TGTGCTAGTGGTTTGTCGATTGAAGAGACCCAGTACTTC
j_gene: TRBJ2-5
d_gene: -
abundance: -
v_gene: TRBV12-5

CDR3aa: CASSLVEGYEQYF
CDR3nt: TGCGCCAGCAGCTTGGTGGAGGGCTACGAGCAGTACTTC
j_gene: TRBJ2-7
d_gene: -
abundance: -
v_gene: TRBV5-1

CDR3aa: CAATSGRNTEAFF
CDR3nt: TGTGCCGCCACGTCAGGGCGGAACACTGAAGCTTTCTTT
j_gene: TRBJ1-1
d_gene: -
abundance: few
v_gene: TRBV25-1

CDR3aa: CASSTTALGVKNTEAFF
CDR3nt: TGTGCCAGCAGCACGACAGCCCTCGGGGTAAAGAACACTGAAGCTTTCTTT
j_gene: TRBJ1-1
d_gene: -
abundance: few
v_gene: TRBV7-9

CDR3aa: CASSTSGGAGEQFF
CDR3nt: TGTGCCAGCAGTACTAGCGGGGGGGCGGGTGAGCAGTTCTTC
j_gene: TRBJ2-1
d_gene: TRBD2
abundance: -
v_gene: TRBV7-6

CDR3aa: CASSQDTGPSTDTQYF
CDR3nt: TGTGCCAGCAGCCAAGATACAGGGCCCAGCACAGATACGCAGTATTTT
j_gene: TRBJ2-3
d_gene: -
abundance: -
v_gene: TRBV14

CDR3aa: CASLPGVPAGELFF
CDR3nt: TGTGCCAGCCTCCCTGGGGTGCCCGCCGGGGAGCTGTTTTTT
j_gene: TRBJ2-2
d_gene: -
abundance: few
v_gene: TRBV12-3/TRBV12-4

CDR3aa: CASSYSTSKSSYEQYF
CDR3nt: TGTGCCAGCAGTTACTCTACGTCGAAAAGCTCCTACGAGCAGTACTTC
j_gene: TRBJ2-7
d_gene: -
abundance: few
v_gene: TRBV6-5

CDR3aa: CASRLGTGTPEQYF
CDR3nt: TGTGCCAGCAGACTCGGGACAGGAACCCCAGAGCAGTACTTC
j_gene: TRBJ2-7
d_gene: TRBD1
abundance: few
v_gene: TRBV12-3/TRBV12-4

CDR3aa: CASAPPGGPWTDTQYF
CDR3nt: TGCGCCAGCGCCCCCCCGGGGGGGCCTTGGACAGATACGCAGTATTTT
j_gene: TRBJ2-3
d_gene: TRBD2
abundance: -
v_gene: TRBV23-1

CDR3aa: CSVGYSPYEQYF
CDR3nt: TGCAGCGTTGGGTACTCACCCTACGAGCAGTACTTC
j_gene: TRBJ2-7
d_gene: -
abundance: few
v_gene: TRBV29-1

CDR3aa: CSAPLGVTEAFF
CDR3nt: TGCAGTGCGCCCCTGGGTGTTACTGAAGCTTTCTTT
j_gene: TRBJ1-1
d_gene: -
abundance: few
v_gene: TRBV20-1

CDR3aa: CASSLWLAGSGEQFF
CDR3nt: TGCGCCAGCAGCTTGTGGCTAGCGGGGTCCGGTGAGCAGTTCTTC
j_gene: TRBJ2-1
d_gene: TRBD2
abundance: -
v_gene: TRBV5-1

CDR3aa: CATSRSSNSYEQYF
CDR3nt: TGTGCCACCAGCAGATCGAGCAACTCCTACGAGCAGTACTTC
j_gene: TRBJ2-7
d_gene: -
abundance: -
v_gene: TRBV15

CDR3aa: CASSLEGEEQYF
CDR3nt: TGTGCCAGCAGCTTAGAAGGAGAGGAGCAGTACTTC
j_gene: TRBJ2-7
d_gene: -
abundance: -
v_gene: TRBV7-6

CDR3aa: CASSQDQTVMNTGELFF
CDR3nt: TGTGCCAGCAGCCAAGATCAGACAGTTATGAACACCGGGGAGCTGTTTTTT
j_gene: TRBJ2-2
d_gene: -
abundance: -
v_gene: TRBV3-1